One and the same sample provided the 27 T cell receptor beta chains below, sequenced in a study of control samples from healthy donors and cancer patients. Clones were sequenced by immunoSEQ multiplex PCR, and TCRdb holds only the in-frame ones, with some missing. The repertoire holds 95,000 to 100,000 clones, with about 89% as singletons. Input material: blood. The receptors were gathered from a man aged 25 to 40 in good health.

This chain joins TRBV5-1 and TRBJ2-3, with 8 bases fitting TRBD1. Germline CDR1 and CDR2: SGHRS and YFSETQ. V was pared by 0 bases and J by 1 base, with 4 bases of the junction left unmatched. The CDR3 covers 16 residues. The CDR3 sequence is CASSLGSGGGTDTQYF. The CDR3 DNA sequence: TGCGCCAGCAGCTTGGGGTCAGGGGGCGGCACAGATACGCAGTATTTT.

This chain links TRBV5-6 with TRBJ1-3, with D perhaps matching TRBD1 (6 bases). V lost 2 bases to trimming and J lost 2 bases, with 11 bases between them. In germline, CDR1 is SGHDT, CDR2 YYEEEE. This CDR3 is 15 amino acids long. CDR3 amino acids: CASSFQGLAGNTIYF. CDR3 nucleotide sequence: TGTGCCAGCAGCTTCCAGGGGTTAGCTGGAAACACCATATATTTT.

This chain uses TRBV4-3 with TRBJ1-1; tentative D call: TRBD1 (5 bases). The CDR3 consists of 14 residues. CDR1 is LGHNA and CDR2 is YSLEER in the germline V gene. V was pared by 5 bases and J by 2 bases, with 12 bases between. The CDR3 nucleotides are TGCGCCAGCAGCTGGGACGGAAAAAACACTGAAGCTTTCTTT. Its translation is CASSWDGKNTEAFF.

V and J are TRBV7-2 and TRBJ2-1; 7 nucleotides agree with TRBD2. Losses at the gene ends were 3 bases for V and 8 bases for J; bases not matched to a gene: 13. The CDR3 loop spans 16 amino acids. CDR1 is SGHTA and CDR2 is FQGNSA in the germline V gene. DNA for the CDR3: TGTGCCAGCAGCTTGCACCGGGACTATTTAGAGGATGAGCAGTTCTTC. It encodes CASSLHRDYLEDEQFF. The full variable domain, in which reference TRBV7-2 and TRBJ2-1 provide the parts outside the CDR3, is GAGVSQSPSNKVTEKGKDVELRCDPISGHTALYWYRQSLGQGLEFLIYFQGNSAPDKSGLPSDRFSAERTGGSVSTLTIQRTQQEDSAVYLCASSLHRDYLEDEQFFGPGTRLTVL.

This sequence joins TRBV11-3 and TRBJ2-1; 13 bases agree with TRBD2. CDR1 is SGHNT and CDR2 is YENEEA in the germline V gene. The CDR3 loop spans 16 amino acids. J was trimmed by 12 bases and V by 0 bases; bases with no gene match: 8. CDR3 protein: CASSLDSGLAGVAQFF. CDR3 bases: TGTGCCAGCAGCTTAGATTCCGGACTAGCGGGAGTGGCGCAGTTCTTC.

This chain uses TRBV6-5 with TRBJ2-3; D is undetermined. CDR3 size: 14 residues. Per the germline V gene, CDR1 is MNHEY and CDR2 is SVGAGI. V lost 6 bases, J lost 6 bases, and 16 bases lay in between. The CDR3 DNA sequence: TGTGCCAGCAGGCTACGAGGTGGGTCGGATACGCAGTATTTT. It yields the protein CASRLRGGSDTQYF.

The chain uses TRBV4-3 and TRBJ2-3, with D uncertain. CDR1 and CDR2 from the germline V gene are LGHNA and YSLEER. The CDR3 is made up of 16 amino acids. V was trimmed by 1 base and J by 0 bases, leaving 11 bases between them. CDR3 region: CASSQALAVSTDTQYF. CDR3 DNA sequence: TGCGCCAGCAGCCAAGCTCTCGCCGTTAGCACAGATACGCAGTATTTT.

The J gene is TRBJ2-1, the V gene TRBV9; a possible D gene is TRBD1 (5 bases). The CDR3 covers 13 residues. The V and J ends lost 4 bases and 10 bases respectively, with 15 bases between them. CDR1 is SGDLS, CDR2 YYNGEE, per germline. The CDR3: CASSLSGAGEQFF. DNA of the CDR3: TGTGCCAGCAGCTTAAGTGGGGCAGGGGAGCAGTTCTTC.

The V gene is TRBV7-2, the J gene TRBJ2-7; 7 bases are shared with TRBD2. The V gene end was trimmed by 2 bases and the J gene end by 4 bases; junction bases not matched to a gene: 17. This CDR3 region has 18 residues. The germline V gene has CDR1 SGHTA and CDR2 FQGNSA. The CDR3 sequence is CASSLRPAGTRFTYEQYF. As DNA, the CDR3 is TGTGCCAGCAGCTTACGTCCAGCGGGAACCCGTTTTACTTACGAGCAGTACTTC.

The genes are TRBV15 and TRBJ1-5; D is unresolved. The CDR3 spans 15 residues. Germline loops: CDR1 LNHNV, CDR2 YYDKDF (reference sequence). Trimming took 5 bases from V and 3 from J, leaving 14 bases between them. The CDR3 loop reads CATSPLGQINQPQHF. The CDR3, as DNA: TGTGCCACCAGCCCCCTCGGTCAGATCAATCAGCCCCAGCATTTT. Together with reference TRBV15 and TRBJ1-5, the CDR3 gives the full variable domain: DAMVIQNPRYQVTQFGKPVTLSCSQTLNHNVMYWYQQKSSQAPKLLFHYYDKDFNNEADTPDNFQSRRPNTSFCFLDIRSPGLGDTAMYLCATSPLGQINQPQHFGDGTRLSIL.

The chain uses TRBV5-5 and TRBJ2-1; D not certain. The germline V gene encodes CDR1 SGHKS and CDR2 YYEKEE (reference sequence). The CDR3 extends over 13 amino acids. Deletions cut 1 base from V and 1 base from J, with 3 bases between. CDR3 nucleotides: TGTGCCAGCAGCTTGCAGTCCTACAATGAGCAGTTCTTC. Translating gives CASSLQSYNEQFF.

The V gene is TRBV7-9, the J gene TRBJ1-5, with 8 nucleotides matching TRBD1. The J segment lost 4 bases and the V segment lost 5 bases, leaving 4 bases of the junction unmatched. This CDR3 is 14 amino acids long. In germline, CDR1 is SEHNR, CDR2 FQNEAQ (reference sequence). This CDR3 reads CASSQDRGNQPQHF. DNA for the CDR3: TGTGCCAGCAGCCAAGACAGGGGAAATCAGCCCCAGCATTTT.

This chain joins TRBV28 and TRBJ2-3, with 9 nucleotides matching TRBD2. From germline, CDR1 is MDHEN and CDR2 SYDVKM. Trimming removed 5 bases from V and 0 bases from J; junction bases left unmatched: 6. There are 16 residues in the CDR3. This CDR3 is CASSPAGTSSTDTQYF. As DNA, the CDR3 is TGTGCCAGCAGTCCGGCCGGGACTAGCAGCACAGATACGCAGTATTTT.

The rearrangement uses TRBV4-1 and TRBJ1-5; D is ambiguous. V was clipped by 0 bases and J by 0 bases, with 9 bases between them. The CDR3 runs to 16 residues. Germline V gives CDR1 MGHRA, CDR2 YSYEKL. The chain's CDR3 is CASSQDWSYSNQPQHF. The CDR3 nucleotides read TGCGCCAGCAGCCAAGATTGGTCGTATAGCAATCAGCCCCAGCATTTT.

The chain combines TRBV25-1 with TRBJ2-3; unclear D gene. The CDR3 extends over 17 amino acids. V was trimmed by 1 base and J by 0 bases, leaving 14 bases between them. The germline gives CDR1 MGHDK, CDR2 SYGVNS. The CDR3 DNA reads TGTGCCAGCAGTGAATCGACCCGCCGCGGAAGCACAGATACGCAGTATTTT. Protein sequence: CASSESTRRGSTDTQYF.

DNA of the CDR3: TGTGCCAGCTCACCACAGGCTGACATGAACACTGAAGCTTTCTTT. Its protein product is CASSPQADMNTEAFF. This chain connects TRBV18 to TRBJ1-1; D gene uncertain. This CDR3 region has 15 residues. Germline CDR1 and CDR2: KGHSH and LQKENI. Trimming pared 1 base from V and 0 bases from J, leaving 9 bases between.

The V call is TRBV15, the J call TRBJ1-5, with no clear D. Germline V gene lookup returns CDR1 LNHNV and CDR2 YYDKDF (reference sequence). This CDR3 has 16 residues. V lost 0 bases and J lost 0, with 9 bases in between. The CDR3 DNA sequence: TGTGCCACCAGCAGAGATATGGATATTAGCAATCAGCCCCAGCATTTT. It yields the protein CATSRDMDISNQPQHF.

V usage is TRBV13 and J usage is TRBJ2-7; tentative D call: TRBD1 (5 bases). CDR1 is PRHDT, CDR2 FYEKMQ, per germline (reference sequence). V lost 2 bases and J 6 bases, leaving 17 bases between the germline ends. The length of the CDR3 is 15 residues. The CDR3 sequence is CASSLLPRALSEQYV. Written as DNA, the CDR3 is TGTGCCAGCAGCTTACTCCCCAGGGCACTCTCCGAGCAGTACGTC.

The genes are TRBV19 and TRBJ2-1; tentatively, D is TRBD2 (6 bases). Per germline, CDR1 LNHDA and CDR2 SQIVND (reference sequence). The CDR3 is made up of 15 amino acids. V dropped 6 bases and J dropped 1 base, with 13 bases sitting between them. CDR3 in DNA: TGTGCCAGTAGCAATCTCGGGGGATCCTACAATGAGCAGTTCTTC. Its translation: CASSNLGGSYNEQFF.

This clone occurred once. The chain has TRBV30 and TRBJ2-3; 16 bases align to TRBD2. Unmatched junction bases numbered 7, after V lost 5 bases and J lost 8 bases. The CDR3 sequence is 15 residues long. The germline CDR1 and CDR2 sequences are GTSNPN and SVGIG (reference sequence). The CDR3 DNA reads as TGTGCCTGGGCCGGGACTAGCGGGAGGGGTGCTACGCAGTATTTT. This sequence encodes CAWAGTSGRGATQYF.

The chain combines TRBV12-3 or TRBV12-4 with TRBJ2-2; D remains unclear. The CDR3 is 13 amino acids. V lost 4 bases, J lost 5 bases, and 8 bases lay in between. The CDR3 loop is CASSYLGTGELFF. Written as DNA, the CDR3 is TGTGCCAGCAGTTACCTGGGGACCGGGGAGCTGTTTTTT.

The CDR3 reads CATRRGFTEAFF. CDR3 DNA: TGTGCCACTCGCAGGGGTTTCACTGAAGCTTTCTTT. The chain has TRBV12-3 or TRBV12-4 and TRBJ1-1; perhaps TRBD1 as D (6 bases). This CDR3 is 12 amino acids long. Trimming took 10 bases from V and 4 from J, leaving 13 bases between them.

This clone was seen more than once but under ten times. The CDR3 loop reads CASSFRQEGNQPQHF. CDR3 nucleotide sequence: TGTGCCAGCAGTTTCCGACAGGAGGGCAATCAGCCCCAGCATTTT. This chain links TRBV6-6 with TRBJ1-5, with D possibly being TRBD1 (6 bases). The V and J ends lost 4 bases and 2 bases respectively, with 12 bases between them. Germline assignment: CDR1 MNHNY and CDR2 SVGAGI (reference sequence). CDR3 length: 15 residues.

The DNA of the CDR3 is TGCGCCAGCAGCCAAGGGACGGGGAACCGATACGAGCAGTACTTC. It translates to CASSQGTGNRYEQYF. The J gene is TRBJ2-7, the V gene TRBV4-3; possible D gene TRBD2, 5 bases. The CDR3 is 15 amino acids. Per germline, CDR1 LGHNA and CDR2 YSLEER. V was clipped by 1 base and J by 4 bases, with 14 bases between them.

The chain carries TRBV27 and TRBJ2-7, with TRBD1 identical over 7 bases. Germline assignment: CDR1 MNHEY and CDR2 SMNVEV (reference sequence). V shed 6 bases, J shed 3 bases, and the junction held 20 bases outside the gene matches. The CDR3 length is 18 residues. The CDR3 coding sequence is TGTGCCAGCAGCCCCTTCGTTCGACCGGGACAGAAGAACTACGAGCAGTACTTC. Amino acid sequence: CASSPFVRPGQKNYEQYF.

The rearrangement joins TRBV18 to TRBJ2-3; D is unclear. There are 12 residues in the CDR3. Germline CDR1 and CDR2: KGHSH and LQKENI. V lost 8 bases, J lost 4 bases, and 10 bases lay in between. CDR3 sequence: CASGLGADTQYF. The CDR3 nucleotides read TGTGCCAGCGGGCTAGGCGCAGATACGCAGTATTTT.

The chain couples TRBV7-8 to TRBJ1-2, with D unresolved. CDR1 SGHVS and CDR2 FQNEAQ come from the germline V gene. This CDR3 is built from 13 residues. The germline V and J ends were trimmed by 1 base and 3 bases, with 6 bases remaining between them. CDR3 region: CASSLGQDYGYTF. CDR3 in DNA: TGTGCCAGCAGCTTAGGGCAGGACTATGGCTACACCTTC.